This T cell receptor beta chain originates from a study of cytomegalovirus exposure and HLA in healthy donors. With 60 Vbeta and 13 Jbeta primers, the PCR was carried out. The repertoire was sequenced with immunoSEQ multiplex PCR; TCRdb's copy has only in-frame clones and lacks some. Of 80,000 to 95,000 clones listed, over 55% are singletons. Trimming at V came to 4 bases and at J to 1 base, leaving 3 bases not matched to a gene. The germline CDR1 and CDR2 sequences are SGHRS and YFSETQ. The CDR3 spans 14 residues. Sequencing input: PBMCs. The rearrangement links TRBV5-1 to TRBJ1-1, with 8 bases lining up with TRBD1. The sequence was collected from a woman in her 30s in good health and CMV-seronegative. Here the CDR3 reads CASSTGGGNTEAFF. CDR3 nucleotides: TGCGCCAGCAGCACAGGGGGGGGGAACACTGAAGCTTTCTTT. Using reference TRBV5-1 and TRBJ1-1 for the parts outside the CDR3, the full variable domain is KAGVTQTPRYLIKTRGQQVTLSCSPISGHRSVSWYQQTPGQGLQFLFEYFSETQRNKGNFPGRFSGRQFSNSRSEMNVSTLELGDSALYLCASSTGGGNTEAFFGQGTRLTVV.